A single sample is the source of the 2 T cell receptor beta chains below, sequenced in a study of blood T cell repertoires in COVID-19 (dated by TCRdb to the early 2020s). The library was generated by the immunoSEQ multiplex PCR assay. In TCRdb, the immuneACCESS table is reduced to in-frame sequences with V and J assigned. These tables do not hold every clone; where another copy was compared, an unresolved V gene accounts for under half, and the others remain unexplained. The sample table shows 120,000 to 150,000 clones, and approximately 86% are seen once. The top ten hold 1.5% of the sample. The material sequenced was peripheral blood. The receptor source for this set is a woman aged 60 to 75 with acute or convalescent COVID-19.

The rearrangement links TRBV5-4 to TRBJ2-5; TRBD2 matches at 8 bases. After removal of 4 bases from V and 0 bases from J, the junction contained 8 bases not matched to a gene. Germline V gene data show CDR1 as SGHNT and CDR2 as YYREEE (reference sequence). This CDR3 contains 16 residues. The CDR3 sequence: CASSPRSGGNQETQYF. For the CDR3, the DNA is TGTGCCAGCAGCCCTCGGAGCGGGGGAAACCAAGAGACCCAGTACTTC.

The V and J genes are TRBV5-1 and TRBJ2-3; the match to TRBD2 covers 13 bases. The CDR3 covers 16 residues. The ends lost 4 bases at V and 9 bases at J; junction bases unmatched: 11. In germline, CDR1 is SGHRS, CDR2 YFSETQ. CDR3 nucleotide sequence: TGCGCCAGCAGCCTCCTAACTAGCGGGGGGGCTCGGACGCAGTATTTT. It yields the protein CASSLLTSGGARTQYF.